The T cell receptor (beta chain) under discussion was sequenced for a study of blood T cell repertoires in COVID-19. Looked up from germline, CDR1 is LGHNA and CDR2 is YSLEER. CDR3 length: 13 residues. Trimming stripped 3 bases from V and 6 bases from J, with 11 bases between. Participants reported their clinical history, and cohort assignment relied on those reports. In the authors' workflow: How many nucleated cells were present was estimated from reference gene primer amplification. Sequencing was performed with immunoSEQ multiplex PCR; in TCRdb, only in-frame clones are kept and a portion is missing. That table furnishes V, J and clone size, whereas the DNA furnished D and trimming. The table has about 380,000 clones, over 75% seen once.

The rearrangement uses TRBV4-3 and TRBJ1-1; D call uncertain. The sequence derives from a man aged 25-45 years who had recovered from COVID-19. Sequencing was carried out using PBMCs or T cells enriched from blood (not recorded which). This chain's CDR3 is CASSHTQRPEAFF. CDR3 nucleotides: TGCGCCAGCAGCCACACTCAGCGCCCTGAAGCTTTCTTT.